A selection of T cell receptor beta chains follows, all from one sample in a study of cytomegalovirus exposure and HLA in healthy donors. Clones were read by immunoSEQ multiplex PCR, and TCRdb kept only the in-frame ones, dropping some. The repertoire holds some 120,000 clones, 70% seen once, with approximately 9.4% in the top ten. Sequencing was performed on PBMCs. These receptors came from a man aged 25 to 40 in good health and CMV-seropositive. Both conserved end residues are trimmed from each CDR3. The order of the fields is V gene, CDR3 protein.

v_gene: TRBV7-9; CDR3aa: ASSLLLYGYT
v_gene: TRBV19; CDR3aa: ASSTSQGRNTGELF
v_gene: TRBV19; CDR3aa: ASKKRREFPNYGYT
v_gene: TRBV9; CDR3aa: ASSLSAGVNTEAF
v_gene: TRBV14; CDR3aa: ASSQDYGIYGYT
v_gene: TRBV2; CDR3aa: ASGLVQETQY
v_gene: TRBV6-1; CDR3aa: ASSDQPRGSGNTIY
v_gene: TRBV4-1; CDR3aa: ASSHWGGDTQY
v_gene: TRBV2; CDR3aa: ASSGSLLAGGGGELF
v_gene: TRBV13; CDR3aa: ASSFPKAALSGNTIY